This T cell receptor beta chain is from a study of blood T cell repertoires in COVID-19. Some clones are missing from TCRdb's copy, which holds only in-frame ones; the method was immunoSEQ multiplex PCR. Here the sample spans roughly 250,000 clones, around 90% being singletons. The CDR3 is 15 amino acids. V was trimmed by 5 bases and J by 6 bases, leaving 19 bases between them. Germline V gene sequence: CDR1 SGHTA, CDR2 FQGNSA. The receptor's source is a woman in her forties with acute COVID-19. The chain has TRBV7-2 and TRBJ1-2; D gene ambiguous. Specimen: PBMCs or T cells enriched from blood (not recorded which). As DNA, the CDR3 is TGTGCCAGCAGCGCCTCCCCTTTGCAGTCCCATGGCTACACCTTC. Its translation: CASSASPLQSHGYTF.